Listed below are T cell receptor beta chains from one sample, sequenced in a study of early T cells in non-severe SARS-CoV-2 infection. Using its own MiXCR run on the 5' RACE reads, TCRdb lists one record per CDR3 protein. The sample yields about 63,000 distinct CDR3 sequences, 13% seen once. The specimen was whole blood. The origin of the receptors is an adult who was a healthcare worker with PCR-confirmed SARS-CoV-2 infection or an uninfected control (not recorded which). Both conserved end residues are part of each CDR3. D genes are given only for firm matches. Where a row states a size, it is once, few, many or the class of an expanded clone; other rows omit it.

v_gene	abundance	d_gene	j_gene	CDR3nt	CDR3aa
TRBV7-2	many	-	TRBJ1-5	TGTGCCAGCAGCTTAGGGGGACAAGGGACACCCAGCAATCAGCCCCAGCATTTT	CASSLGGQGTPSNQPQHF
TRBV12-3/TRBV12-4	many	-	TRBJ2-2	TGTGCCAGCAGTTTAGGGCCTAACACCGGGGAGCTGTTTTTT	CASSLGPNTGELFF
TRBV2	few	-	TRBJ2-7	TGTGCCAGCAGTGAACGGTGGCGGCAGTACTTC	CASSERWRQYF
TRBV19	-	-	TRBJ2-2	TGTGCCAGTAGTTCTGGTAGTATCGCCGGGGAGCTGTTTTTT	CASSSGSIAGELFF
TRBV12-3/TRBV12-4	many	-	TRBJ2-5	TGTGCCAGCAGTTCCGGAAGAGAGACCCAGTACTTC	CASSSGRETQYF
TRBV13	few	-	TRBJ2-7	TGTGCCAGCGGTTTAGGGGACGAGCAGTACTTC	CASGLGDEQYF
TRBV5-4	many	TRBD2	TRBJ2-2	TGTGCCAGCAGACTGGGACTAGCGGGGGTCACCGGGGAGCTGTTTTTT	CASRLGLAGVTGELFF
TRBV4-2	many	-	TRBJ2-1	TGTGCCAGCAGCCAATCAGCAGGGAATGTCTACAATGAGCAGTTCTTC	CASSQSAGNVYNEQFF
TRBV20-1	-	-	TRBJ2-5	TGCAGTAGCTACGGTGACTCCCTGGGGACCCAGTACTTC	CSSYGDSLGTQYF
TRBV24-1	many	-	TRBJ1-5	TGTGCCACCAGTGATTTGGAGGGGCTTTGGAGCAATCAGCCCCAGCATTTT	CATSDLEGLWSNQPQHF
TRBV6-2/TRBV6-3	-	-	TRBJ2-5	TGTGCCAGCACTCCCCATCCAGGAGGTGGGCAAGAGACCCAGTACTTC	CASTPHPGGGQETQYF
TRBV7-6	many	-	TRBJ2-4	TGTGCCAGCAGCTTATCAGGGGATGGGAACATTCAGTACTTC	CASSLSGDGNIQYF
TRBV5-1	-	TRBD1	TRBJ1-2	TGCGCCAGCAGTTCACGAACCGGGACAGGGAAAGGCTACACCTTC	CASSSRTGTGKGYTF
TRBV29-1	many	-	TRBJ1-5	TGCAGCGCTGGCAATAGCAATCAGCCCCAGCATTTT	CSAGNSNQPQHF
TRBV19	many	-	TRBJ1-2	TGTGCCAGTAGTATCCCCGGGGGCGACTATGGCTACACCTTC	CASSIPGGDYGYTF
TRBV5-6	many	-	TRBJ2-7	TGTGCCAGCAGCTTGGGCACCCAGCAGTACTTC	CASSLGTQQYF
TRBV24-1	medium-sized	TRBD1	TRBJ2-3	TGTGCCACCAGTGCTACAGGGACAGGGGGCCCTAGCACAGATACGCAGTATTTT	CATSATGTGGPSTDTQYF
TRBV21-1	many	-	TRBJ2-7	TGTGCCAGCAGCAAAAACTCTTACGAGCAGTACTTC	CASSKNSYEQYF
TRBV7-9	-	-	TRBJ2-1	TGTGCCAGCAGTTACACCTTGGAGGAGGATGAGCAGTTCTTC	CASSYTLEEDEQFF
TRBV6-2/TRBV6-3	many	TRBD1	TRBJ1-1	TGTGCCAGCAGGGGGGTACCAGGGGGTGACACTGAAGCTTTCTTT	CASRGVPGGDTEAFF
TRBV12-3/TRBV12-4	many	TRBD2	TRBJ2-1	TGTGCCAGCAGCCGGGGACTAGCGGGGTTTTCCAATGAGCAGTTCTTC	CASSRGLAGFSNEQFF
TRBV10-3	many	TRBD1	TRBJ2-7	TGTGCCATCAGTGCGGTTGGACAGGGGTCATACGAGCAGTACTTC	CAISAVGQGSYEQYF
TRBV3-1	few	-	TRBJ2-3	TGTGCCAGCAGCCAAGACGGTGGCACAGATACGCAGTATTTT	CASSQDGGTDTQYF
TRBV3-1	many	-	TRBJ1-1	TGTGCCAGCAGCCAAGATTCGGGGGGGTCCGGAGCTTTCTTT	CASSQDSGGSGAFF
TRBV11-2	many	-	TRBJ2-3	TGTGCCAGCAGCCCCCTATCCCTCTATACGCAGTATTTT	CASSPLSLYTQYF
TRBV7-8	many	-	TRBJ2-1	TGTGCCAGCAGCCCAAGGGGTCCCGGCAGGGAGCAGTTCTTC	CASSPRGPGREQFF
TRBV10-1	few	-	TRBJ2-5	TGCGCCAGCAGTGAGTGGCCAGGGTTGGGGACCCAGTACTTC	CASSEWPGLGTQYF
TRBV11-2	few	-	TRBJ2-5	TGTGCCAGCAGCTTAGATGGGGTTTCTGCGACCCAGTACTTC	CASSLDGVSATQYF
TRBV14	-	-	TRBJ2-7	TGTGCCAGCAGCCGCGGAGGATGGTACGAGCAGTACTTC	CASSRGGWYEQYF
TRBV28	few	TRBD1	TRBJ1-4	TGTGCCAGCAGTCCGGGACAGCCGAATGAAAAACTGTTTTTT	CASSPGQPNEKLFF
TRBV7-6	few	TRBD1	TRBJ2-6	TGTGCCAGCACCTCTCTGGGACAGGCCTCTGGGGCCAACGTCCTGACTTTC	CASTSLGQASGANVLTF
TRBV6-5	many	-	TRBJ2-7	TGTGCCAGCAGTTACGACAGCTGGGCGAGGGAGCAGTACTTC	CASSYDSWAREQYF
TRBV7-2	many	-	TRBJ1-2	TGTGCCAGCAGCTCATTGCGGGCGGGCTATGGCTACACCTTC	CASSSLRAGYGYTF
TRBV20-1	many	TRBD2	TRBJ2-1	TGCAGTGCTAGTTATTCTAGCGGGGCCAATGAGCAGTTCTTC	CSASYSSGANEQFF
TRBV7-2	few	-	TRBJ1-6	TGTGCCAGCAGCTCTACAGGGATGGATTCACCCCTCCACTTT	CASSSTGMDSPLHF
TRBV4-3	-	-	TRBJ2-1	TGCGCCAGCAGCCCGGAGGTATTCAATGAGCAGTTCTTC	CASSPEVFNEQFF
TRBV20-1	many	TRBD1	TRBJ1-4	TGCAGTGTAGCCGGGACAGGGAAAAAACTGTTTTTT	CSVAGTGKKLFF
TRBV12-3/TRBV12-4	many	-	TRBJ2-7	TGTGCCAGCAGCCAAGGGGGTCCCTACGAGCGGCAGTACTTC	CASSQGGPYERQYF
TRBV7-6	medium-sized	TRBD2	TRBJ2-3	TGTGCCAGCAGCTTAGATGCTAGCGGGGGCTCAGATACGCAGTATTTT	CASSLDASGGSDTQYF
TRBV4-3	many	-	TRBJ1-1	TGCGCCAGCAGCCAAAGTTACTCGAACACTGAAGCTTTCTTT	CASSQSYSNTEAFF
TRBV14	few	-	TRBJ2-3	TGTGCCAGCAGCCAGGGCGGACTGAAGCAGTATTTT	CASSQGGLKQYF
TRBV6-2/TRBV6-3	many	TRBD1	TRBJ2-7	TGTGCCAGCCTAAGGACAGGCTTTACCTACGAGCAGTACTTC	CASLRTGFTYEQYF
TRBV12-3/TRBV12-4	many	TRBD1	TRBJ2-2	TGTGCCAGCAGGACAGACAGGGAAAACACCGGGGAGCTGTTTTTT	CASRTDRENTGELFF
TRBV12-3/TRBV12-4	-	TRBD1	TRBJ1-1	TGTGCCAGCAGCCTCGGGACAGTTGGCACTGAAGCTTTCTTT	CASSLGTVGTEAFF
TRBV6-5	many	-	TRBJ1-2	TGTGCCAGCAGTTCACCGGGGCGATCTAACTATGGCTACACCTTC	CASSSPGRSNYGYTF